The 8 T cell receptor beta chains given below trace back to one sample, sequenced in a study of blood T cell repertoires in COVID-19. Assay: immunoSEQ multiplex PCR; the TCRdb copy retains only in-frame clones and omits some. Among about 82,000 clones, 75% to 85% were seen once, and the ten largest hold around 11%. The sequenced material came from peripheral blood. The receptor set was obtained from a woman in her thirties or forties with active or convalescent COVID-19.

The gene calls are TRBV7-2 and TRBJ1-2; 8 positions match TRBD1. V dropped 1 base and J dropped 3; count of bases not matched to a gene: 7. Germline V lookup: CDR1 SGHTA, CDR2 FQGNSA. The CDR3 totals 16 residues. DNA of the CDR3: TGTGCCAGCAGCTTAGTGGGGAGGGGACAGGACTATGGCTACACCTTC. This sequence encodes CASSLVGRGQDYGYTF.

V and J are TRBV6-2 or TRBV6-3 and TRBJ1-1, with D hard to call. Trimming took off 6 bases at V and 1 base at J, with 15 bases between the two ends. The CDR3 has 15 amino acids. Germline lookup yields CDR1 MNHEY and CDR2 SVGEGT. The CDR3 loop is CASSPEGSGNTEAFF. DNA for the CDR3: TGTGCCAGCAGCCCGGAGGGCTCGGGGAACACTGAAGCTTTCTTT.

This clone was recorded once. The chain uses TRBV14 and TRBJ1-2, with TRBD1 matching over 7 bases. With 1 base clipped from V and 8 bases from J, the junction kept 7 bases outside the gene matches. Germline assignment: CDR1 SGHDN and CDR2 FVKESK. The CDR3 extends over 14 amino acids. In DNA form, the CDR3 reads TGTGCCAGCAGCCAAGGAGGGGGCGCGGGGGGCTACACCTTC. This sequence encodes CASSQGGGAGGYTF.

The chain carries TRBV11-2 and TRBJ2-3, with 7 bases lining up with TRBD2. The J segment lost 5 bases and the V segment lost 1 base, leaving 9 bases of the junction unmatched. CDR3 length: 16 residues. Germline CDR1 is SGHAT and CDR2 is FQNNGV. In DNA form, the CDR3 reads TGTGCCAGCAGCTTAGGGGCGGGAGCAGACGGAGATACGCAGTATTTT. Its protein is CASSLGAGADGDTQYF.

The rearrangement joins TRBV7-6 to TRBJ2-7; D perhaps matches TRBD2 (6 bases). This CDR3 comprises 14 residues. The V end lost 5 bases, the J end lost 6 bases, and 17 bases lay between the germline ends. Germline V gene lookup returns CDR1 SGHVS and CDR2 FNYEAQ. The CDR3 DNA sequence: TGTGCCAGCAGCGCCGGGAGTATCTCGGGCGAGCAGTACTTC. Encoded protein: CASSAGSISGEQYF.

The chain links TRBV10-3 to TRBJ2-3; 13 bases fit TRBD2. This CDR3 is built from 16 residues. Per germline, CDR1 ENHRY and CDR2 SYGVKD. The V gene end was trimmed by 8 bases and the J gene end by 4 bases; junction bases not matched to a gene: 9. In nucleotides, the CDR3 is TGTGCCATCGGGGGACTAGCGGGAACCGGGGCAGATACGCAGTATTTT. Translated, it gives CAIGGLAGTGADTQYF.

As regards this clone: The same CDR3 also results from other DNA sequences found in this sample. The CDR3 reads CASSPGQQETQYF. In nucleotides, the CDR3 is TGTGCCAGCTCACCGGGACAGCAAGAGACCCAGTACTTC. The chain uses TRBV18 and TRBJ2-5; TRBD1 agrees at 7 bases. In germline, CDR1 is KGHSH, CDR2 LQKENI. V shed 3 bases, J shed 2 bases, and the junction held 0 bases outside the gene matches. This CDR3 spans 13 amino acids.

The J gene is TRBJ1-4, the V gene TRBV4-3; D gene uncertain. The germline CDR1 and CDR2 sequences are LGHNA and YSLEER. The CDR3 sequence is 16 residues long. Between the trimmed V and J ends, which lost 0 bases and 7 bases, there was a span of 15 bases. CDR3 protein: CASSQDWSPLAEKLFF. In nucleotides, the CDR3 is TGCGCCAGCAGCCAAGATTGGTCGCCGTTGGCTGAAAAACTGTTTTTT.